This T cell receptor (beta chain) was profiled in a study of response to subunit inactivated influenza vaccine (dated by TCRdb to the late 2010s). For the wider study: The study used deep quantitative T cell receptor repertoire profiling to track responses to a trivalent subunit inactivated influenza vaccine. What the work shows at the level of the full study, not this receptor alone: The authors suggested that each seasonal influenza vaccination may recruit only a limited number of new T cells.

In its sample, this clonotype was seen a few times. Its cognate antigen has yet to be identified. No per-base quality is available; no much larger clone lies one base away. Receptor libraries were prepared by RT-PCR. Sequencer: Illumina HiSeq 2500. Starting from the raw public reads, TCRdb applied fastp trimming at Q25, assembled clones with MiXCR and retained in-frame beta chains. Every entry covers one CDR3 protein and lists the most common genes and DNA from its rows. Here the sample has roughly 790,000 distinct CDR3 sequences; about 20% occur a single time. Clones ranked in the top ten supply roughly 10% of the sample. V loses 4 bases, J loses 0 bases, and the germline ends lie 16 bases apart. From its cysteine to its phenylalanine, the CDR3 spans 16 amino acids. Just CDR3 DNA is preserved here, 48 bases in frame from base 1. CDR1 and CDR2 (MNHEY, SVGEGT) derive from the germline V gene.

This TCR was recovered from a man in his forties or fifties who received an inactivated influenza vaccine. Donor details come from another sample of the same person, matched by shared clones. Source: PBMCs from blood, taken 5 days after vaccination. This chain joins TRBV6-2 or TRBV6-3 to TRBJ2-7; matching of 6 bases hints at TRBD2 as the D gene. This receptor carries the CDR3 CASSLNPGLSSYEQYF. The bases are TGTGCCAGCAGTTTGAACCCGGGACTGAGCTCCTACGAGCAGTACTTC.